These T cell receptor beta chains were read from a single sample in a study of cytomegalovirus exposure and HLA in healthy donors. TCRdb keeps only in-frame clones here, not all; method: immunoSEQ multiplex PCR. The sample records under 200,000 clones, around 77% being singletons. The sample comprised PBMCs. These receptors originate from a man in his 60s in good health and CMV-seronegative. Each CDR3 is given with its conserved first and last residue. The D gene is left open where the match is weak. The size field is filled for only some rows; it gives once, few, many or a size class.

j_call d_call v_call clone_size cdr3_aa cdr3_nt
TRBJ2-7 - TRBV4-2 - CASSQVRASVSYEQYF TGTGCCAGCAGCCAAGTGCGGGCTAGCGTATCCTACGAGCAGTACTTC
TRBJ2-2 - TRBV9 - CASSVQANTGELFF TGTGCCAGCAGCGTTCAGGCAAACACCGGGGAGCTGTTTTTT
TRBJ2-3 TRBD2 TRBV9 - CASSEGLAGGTDTQYF TGTGCCAGCAGCGAGGGACTAGCGGGAGGCACAGATACGCAGTATTTT
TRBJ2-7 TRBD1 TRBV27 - CASSFSGGANEQYF TGTGCCAGCAGTTTCTCAGGGGGCGCGAACGAGCAGTACTTC
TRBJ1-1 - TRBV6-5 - CASSYEGMNTEAFF TGTGCCAGCAGTTACGAGGGAATGAACACTGAAGCTTTCTTT
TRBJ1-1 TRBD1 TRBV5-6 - CASSLNRGLTEAFF TGTGCCAGCAGCTTGAACAGGGGGCTCACTGAAGCTTTCTTT
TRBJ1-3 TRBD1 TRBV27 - CASSPGQGLLTGNTIYF TGTGCCAGCAGTCCGGGACAGGGCCTCCTCACTGGAAACACCATATATTTT
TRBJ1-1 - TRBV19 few CASSIDGGGGTEAFF TGTGCCAGTAGTATAGATGGGGGAGGAGGCACTGAAGCTTTCTTT
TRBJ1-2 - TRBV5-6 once CASSLGQSNYGYTF TGTGCCAGCAGCCTCGGACAGAGTAACTATGGCTACACCTTC
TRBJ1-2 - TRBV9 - CASSPRGVPGGAYGYTF TGTGCCAGCAGCCCACGGGGGGTCCCGGGAGGGGCCTATGGCTACACCTTC
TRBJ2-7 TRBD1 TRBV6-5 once CASRQGPSYEQYF TGTGCCAGCAGACAGGGGCCCTCCTACGAGCAGTACTTC
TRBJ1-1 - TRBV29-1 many CSVDGGVVNTEAFF TGCAGCGTTGATGGAGGGGTGGTGAACACTGAAGCTTTCTTT
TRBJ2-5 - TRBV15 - CATSRDRGGETQYF TGTGCCACCAGCAGAGACAGGGGCGGGGAGACCCAGTACTTC
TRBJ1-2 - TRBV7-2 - CASSLDKQGFGGYTF TGTGCCAGCAGCTTAGATAAGCAGGGGTTTGGTGGCTACACCTTC